Listed here are 10 T cell receptor beta chains from one sample, sequenced in a study of tumor-infiltrating lymphocytes in localized non-small cell lung cancer. Method: immunoSEQ multiplex PCR; TCRdb's copy keeps in-frame clones and lacks some. The sample includes 8,500 to 13,000 clones, about 62% of them seen just once. The sample was lung tumor tissue. Source of these receptors: a human donor with non-small cell lung cancer.

This chain links TRBV29-1 with TRBJ1-1; 11 bases map to TRBD1. Unmatched junction bases numbered 6, after V lost 8 bases and J lost 4 bases. The CDR3 spans 13 residues. Germline values: CDR1 SQVTM, CDR2 ANQGSEA. CDR3 residues: CSLRDRGATEAFF. CDR3 DNA sequence: TGCAGCCTGAGGGACAGGGGGGCCACTGAAGCTTTCTTT.

V gene TRBV5-1 combines with J gene TRBJ1-2; possible D gene TRBD1, 5 bases. The CDR3 runs to 14 residues. V lost 5 bases and J lost 7, with 18 bases in between. The germline CDR1 and CDR2 sequences are SGHRS and YFSETQ. CDR3 bases: TGCGCCAGCAGATCGGAGGGGATCGTCGGTGGCTACACCTTC. Translated: CASRSEGIVGGYTF.

The chain uses TRBV18 and TRBJ1-2; 9 positions agree with TRBD1. J gave up 1 base and V 3 bases, and 6 bases lay outside the gene matches. The V gene's germline CDR1 is KGHSH and CDR2 LQKENI. This CDR3 is 16 amino acids long. The CDR3 region has the DNA TGTGCCAGCTCACCCGGGAAGGGACAGGGTAACTATGGCTACACCTTC. Its protein product is CASSPGKGQGNYGYTF.

V usage is TRBV4-2 and J usage is TRBJ1-1; D call uncertain. The length of the CDR3 is 16 residues. From germline, CDR1 is LGHNA and CDR2 YNFKEQ. Trimming cost V 1 base and J 1 base, with 13 bases left between them. The CDR3 nucleotides read TGTGCCAGCAGCCAAGGGGGAGGACGGAAGAACACTGAAGCTTTCTTT. This translates into CASSQGGGRKNTEAFF.

The gene calls are TRBV28 and TRBJ2-7; D tentatively fits TRBD1 or TRBD2 (6 bases each). Per germline, CDR1 MDHEN and CDR2 SYDVKM. V was pared by 7 bases and J by 9 bases, with 19 bases between. There are 13 residues in the CDR3. In DNA, the CDR3 is TGTGCCAGCATAAGGCGGGACACCCTAGGGCAGTACTTC. The encoded protein is CASIRRDTLGQYF.

The J gene is TRBJ2-6, the V gene TRBV18; the D is unclear. Germline values: CDR1 KGHSH, CDR2 LQKENI. V was shortened by 6 bases and J by 4 bases, with 13 bases between the two germline ends. The CDR3 has 15 residues. DNA of the CDR3: TGTGCCAGCTCCCTGATAACCCCCGGGGCCAACGTCCTGACTTTC. Residues: CASSLITPGANVLTF. Together with reference TRBV18 and TRBJ2-6, the CDR3 gives the full variable domain: NAGVMQNPRHLVRRRGQEARLRCSPMKGHSHVYWYRQLPEEGLKFMVYLQKENIIDESGMPKERFSAEFPKEGPSILRIQQVVRGDSAAYFCASSLITPGANVLTFGAGSRLTVL.

V is TRBV6-5 and J is TRBJ2-3; D unresolved. This CDR3 spans 12 amino acids. V was clipped by 10 bases and J by 0 bases, with 8 bases between them. The V gene's germline CDR1 is MNHEY and CDR2 SVGAGI. CDR3 protein: CATRISTDTQYF. The DNA for the CDR3 is TGTGCCACTAGAATAAGCACAGATACGCAGTATTTT.

This clone turned up a few times. V usage is TRBV4-3 and J usage is TRBJ1-5, with D tentatively TRBD1 (5 bases). Trimming took off 0 bases at V and 4 bases at J, with 10 bases between the two ends. The length of the CDR3 is 15 residues. Germline V gene data show CDR1 as LGHNA and CDR2 as YSLEER. The CDR3: CASSQEGRYNQPQHF. The CDR3 coding sequence is TGCGCCAGCAGCCAAGAGGGACGCTATAATCAGCCCCAGCATTTT.

The genes are TRBV11-2 and TRBJ2-3; 9 nucleotides align to TRBD1. The CDR3 contains 13 residues. The germline gives CDR1 SGHAT, CDR2 FQNNGV. After removal of 0 bases from V and 11 bases from J, the junction contained 3 bases not matched to a gene. The CDR3 sequence: CASSLDRDREQYF. The DNA for the CDR3 is TGTGCCAGCAGCTTAGACCGGGACAGGGAGCAGTATTTT.

The CDR3 loop is CASSERQLQPQHF. The CDR3 region has the DNA TGTGCCAGCAGTGAGCGACAGCTTCAGCCCCAGCATTTT. V is TRBV6-1 and J is TRBJ1-5; perhaps TRBD1 as D (5 bases). This CDR3 comprises 13 residues. V lost 3 bases and J 6 bases, leaving 9 bases between the germline ends. In germline, CDR1 is MNHNS, CDR2 SASEGT.